These T cell receptor beta chains were read from a single sample in a study of T cells and Merkel cell carcinoma outcomes. Some clones are missing from TCRdb's copy, which holds only in-frame ones; the method was immunoSEQ multiplex PCR. The table records roughly 4,000 clones, more than 85% of them present only once. Sequencing was performed on tumor tissue from Merkel cell carcinoma. The source is a human donor with Merkel cell carcinoma. The CDR3 runs from the conserved cysteine through the conserved F or W. The D gene is left open where the match is weak. A clone size is listed for some rows: how often the clone was seen (once, few, many), or a class if it is expanded.

abundance	v_gene	len	d_gene	j_gene	CDR3aa	CDR3nt
.	TRBV5-4	14	.	TRBJ1-2	CASSLEGGLDGYTF	TGTGCCAGCAGCTTGGAGGGGGGCTTGGATGGCTACACCTTC
.	TRBV19	16	.	TRBJ2-7	CASSISVMEGRNEQYF	TGTGCCAGTAGTATCTCCGTGATGGAGGGGCGAAACGAGCAGTACTTC
.	TRBV19	14	.	TRBJ1-2	CASSIDPANYGYTF	TGTGCCAGTAGTATAGATCCGGCTAACTATGGCTACACCTTC
.	TRBV28	14	TRBD1	TRBJ1-1	CASSSWTGNTEAFF	TGTGCCAGCAGTTCGTGGACAGGCAACACTGAAGCTTTCTTT
once	TRBV7-2	13	.	TRBJ1-2	CASSTQQAYGYTF	TGTGCCAGCAGCACGCAACAGGCCTATGGCTACACCTTC
.	TRBV19	14	TRBD1	TRBJ2-1	CASTTGGSYNEQFF	TGTGCCAGCACTACAGGGGGCTCCTACAATGAGCAGTTCTTC
.	TRBV2	14	.	TRBJ2-7	CASSDSRSSYEQYF	TGTGCCAGCAGCGACTCGAGGAGCTCCTACGAGCAGTACTTC
.	TRBV29-1	11	.	TRBJ1-1	CSVVAPWGAFF	TGCAGCGTAGTAGCCCCCTGGGGAGCTTTCTTT
.	TRBV11-2	11	.	TRBJ2-7	CASSFSYEQYF	TGTGCCAGCAGCTTCTCCTACGAGCAGTACTTC
.	TRBV5-1	12	.	TRBJ2-2	CASSLAAGELFF	TGCGCCAGCAGCTTGGCAGCGGGGGAGCTGTTTTTT